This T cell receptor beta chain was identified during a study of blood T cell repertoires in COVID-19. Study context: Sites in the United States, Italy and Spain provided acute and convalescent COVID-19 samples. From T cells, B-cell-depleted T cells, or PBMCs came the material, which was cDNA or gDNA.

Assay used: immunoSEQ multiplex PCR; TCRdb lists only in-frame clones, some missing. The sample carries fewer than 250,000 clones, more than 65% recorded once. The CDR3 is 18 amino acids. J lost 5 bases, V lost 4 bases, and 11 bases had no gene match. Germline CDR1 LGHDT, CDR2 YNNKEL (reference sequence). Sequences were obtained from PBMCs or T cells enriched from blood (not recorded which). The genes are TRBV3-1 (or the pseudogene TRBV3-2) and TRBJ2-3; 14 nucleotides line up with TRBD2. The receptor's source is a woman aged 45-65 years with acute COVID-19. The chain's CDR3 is CASSPSWTSGGQGDTQYF. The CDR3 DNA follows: TGTGCCAGCAGCCCCTCCTGGACTAGCGGGGGGCAGGGAGATACGCAGTATTTT.